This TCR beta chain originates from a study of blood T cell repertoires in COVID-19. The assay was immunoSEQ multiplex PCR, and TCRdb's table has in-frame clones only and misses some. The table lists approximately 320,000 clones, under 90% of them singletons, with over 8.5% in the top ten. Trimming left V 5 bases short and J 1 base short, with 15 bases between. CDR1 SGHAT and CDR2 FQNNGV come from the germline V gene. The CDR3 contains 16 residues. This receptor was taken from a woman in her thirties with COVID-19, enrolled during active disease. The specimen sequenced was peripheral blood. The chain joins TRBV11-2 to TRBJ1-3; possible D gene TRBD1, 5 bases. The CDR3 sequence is CASSDGGEPSGNTIYF. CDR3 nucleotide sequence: TGTGCCAGCAGCGACGGGGGGGAACCTTCTGGAAACACCATATATTTT.